This TCR beta chain derives from a study of T cells in localized non-small cell lung cancer. Study-level results: Of the tissues analyzed, uninvolved adjacent lung showed maximal T cell clonality, greater than tumor.

Repertoires were generated with immunoSEQ multiplex PCR, while TCRdb's copy carries only in-frame clones and drops some. Of about 3,000 clones in the sample, 15% to 20% were seen once. Notes on this clone: Its antigen is undetermined.

This CDR3 has 14 amino acids. Germline loops: CDR1 SGHNT, CDR2 YENEEA. Trimming stripped 4 bases from V and 7 bases from J, with 16 bases between. Sequenced material: lung tumor tissue, taken before any cancer treatment. The TCR originated in a man between 40 and 75 years old with stage I squamous cell lung carcinoma. The gene calls are TRBV11-3 and TRBJ1-2; no reliable D call. CDR3 amino acids: CASSSGSVFGGYTF. For the CDR3, the DNA is TGTGCCAGCAGCTCCGGATCTGTGTTCGGTGGCTACACCTTC.